A single sample is the source of the 32 T cell receptor beta chains below, sequenced in a study of regulatory T cells in long-lasting Graves disease. To make TCR beta libraries, researchers used iRepertoire HTBI primers and Arm-PCR of CDR3 regions. Using its own MiXCR run on the multiplex PCR reads, TCRdb lists one record per CDR3 protein. The sample contains about 240,000 distinct CDR3 sequences, 20% to 25% of which appear only once. The time point denotes: newly diagnosed GD, antithyroid drugs for less than 3 months. The authors made the TCR library using RNA they extracted from PBMCs. The specimen was peripheral blood mononuclear cells (PBMCs), collected at new diagnosis, from a patient treated with antithyroid drugs. The receptors stem from a female donor with Graves disease.

There are a few counts of this clonotype. The chain employs TRBV12-3 or TRBV12-4 and TRBJ1-2; D is ambiguous. Trimming pared 0 bases from V and 7 bases from J, leaving 12 bases between. The CDR3 extends over 14 amino acids. The CDR3 DNA sequence: TGTGCCAGCAGTTTAGCCCCCAAAGGACGTGGCTACACCTTC. It codes for CASSLAPKGRGYTF.

This clonotype was detected only a few times. This may be a read error, as it is one base from a much larger clone. The chain has TRBV3-1 and TRBJ2-5, with TRBD1 matching 8 bases. Germline lookup yields CDR1 LGHDT and CDR2 YNNKEL (reference sequence). The length of the CDR3 is 16 residues. The CDR3 DNA reads TGTGCCAGCAGCCAGCTGAGGGACAGGTCAAAAGAGACCCAGTGCTTC. It specifies CASSQLRDRSKETQCF.

At least ten counts were recorded for this clonotype. The chain carries TRBV20-1 and TRBJ2-4; 8 nucleotides agree with TRBD2. Germline assignment: CDR1 DFQATT and CDR2 SNEGSKA (reference sequence). The ends lost 6 bases at V and 8 bases at J; junction bases unmatched: 18. This CDR3 spans 16 amino acids. The CDR3 protein is CSAHLTGGPTRDIQYF. As DNA, the CDR3 is TGCAGTGCCCATCTCACGGGGGGGCCCACTAGGGACATTCAGTACTTC.

This clonotype was seen ten or more times. The rearrangement links TRBV6-1 to TRBJ2-5; 7 bases align to TRBD1. With V trimmed by 7 bases and J by 3 bases, 8 bases remained unmatched. The CDR3 sequence is 14 residues long. Germline values: CDR1 MNHNS, CDR2 SASEGT. The CDR3 DNA reads TGTGCCAGCACCCGGGACAGCGTAGAAGAGACCCAGTACTTC. The encoded protein is CASTRDSVEETQYF.

This chain joins TRBV6-2 or TRBV6-3 and TRBJ2-2, with no clear D. Trimming cost V 4 bases and J 4 bases, with 4 bases left between them. Germline-derived CDR1 and CDR2 are MNHEY and SVGEGT. The CDR3 contains 12 residues. CDR3 residues: CASSSTTGELFF. For the CDR3, the DNA is TGTGCCAGCAGTTCAACCACCGGGGAGCTGTTTTTT.

This clonotype was counted at least ten times. This chain joins TRBV7-2 and TRBJ1-5, with 10 bases that match TRBD1. The CDR3 runs 15 residues. V was clipped by 2 bases and J by 5 bases; unmatched bases: 3. Germline CDR1 is SGHTA and CDR2 is FQGNSA. CDR3 coding DNA: TGTGCCAGCAGCTTACCGACAGGGGGCTATCAGCCCCAGCATTTT. It encodes CASSLPTGGYQPQHF.

Here the CDR3 reads CASSARTGNTIYF. The CDR3 coding sequence is TGTGCCAGCAGCGCACGAACTGGAAACACCATATATTTT. This chain joins TRBV9 and TRBJ1-3; D remains unclear. Germline V gene data show CDR1 as SGDLS and CDR2 as YYNGEE. This CDR3 contains 13 residues. Trimming removed 3 bases at V and 2 bases at J, with 6 bases between.

This clonotype was seen at least ten times. The chain combines TRBV18 with TRBJ2-6; no clear D. Looked up from germline, CDR1 is KGHSH and CDR2 is LQKENI. The CDR3 totals 15 residues. The V end lost 6 bases, the J end lost 0 bases, and 9 bases lay between the germline ends. The DNA of the CDR3 is TGTGCCAGCTCCGGGCAGAGCTCTGGGGCCAACGTCCTGACTTTC. Its translation: CASSGQSSGANVLTF.

This clonotype has at least ten counts. V and J are TRBV2 and TRBJ2-2; maybe TRBD1 (5 bases). The CDR3 is 13 amino acids. From germline, CDR1 is SNHLY and CDR2 FYNNEI. V was pared by 6 bases and J by 5 bases, with 10 bases between. CDR3 residues: CASSSKGTGELFF. CDR3 sequence (DNA): TGTGCCAGCAGCTCGAAGGGGACCGGGGAGCTGTTTTTT.

In its sample, this clonotype was seen many times. V and J are TRBV7-2 and TRBJ1-6; no clear D. Trimming took 0 bases from V and 10 from J, leaving 19 bases between them. The germline V gene has CDR1 SGHTA and CDR2 FQGNSA. The CDR3 sequence is 17 residues long. This CDR3 reads CASSLAPNLPNQSPLHF. The CDR3 bases are TGTGCCAGCAGCTTAGCCCCCAATCTACCGAATCAGTCACCCCTCCACTTT. Complete variable domain (other parts from reference TRBV7-2 and TRBJ1-6): GAGVSQSPSNKVTEKGKDVELRCDPISGHTALYWYRQSLGQGLEFLIYFQGNSAPDKSGLPSDRFSAERTGGSVSTLTIQRTQQEDSAVYLCASSLAPNLPNQSPLHFGNGTRLTVT.

This clonotype has at least ten counts. V gene TRBV11-2 combines with J gene TRBJ2-7; unclear D gene. Germline values: CDR1 SGHAT, CDR2 FQNNGV. This CDR3 comprises 15 residues. V lost 1 base and J 2 bases, leaving 12 bases between the germline ends. CDR3 sequence: CASSLGRHGAYEQYF. CDR3 in DNA: TGTGCCAGCAGCTTAGGGAGACATGGGGCCTACGAGCAGTACTTC.

This clonotype was observed at least ten times. DNA of the CDR3: TGTGCCAGCAGTGACCTTAGCGGGGGCACACAAGATACGCAGTATTTT. The encoded protein is CASSDLSGGTQDTQYF. The chain recombines TRBV5-4 with TRBJ2-3; 9 nucleotides match TRBD2. Germline V gene data show CDR1 as SGHNT and CDR2 as YYREEE (reference sequence). Losses at the gene ends were 5 bases for V and 5 bases for J; bases not matched to a gene: 12. The length of the CDR3 is 16 residues.

This clonotype showed up many times. CDR3 DNA sequence: TGCGCCAGCAGCCGGGCCGGGGTTGGGGACACTGAAGCTTTCTTT. It codes for CASSRAGVGDTEAFF. The genes are TRBV5-1 and TRBJ1-1; D is undetermined. The ends were cut back, 4 bases at V and 3 bases at J, with 16 bases in the middle. The length of the CDR3 is 15 residues. Germline V gene data show CDR1 as SGHRS and CDR2 as YFSETQ.

This clonotype was seen repeatedly, ten times or more. The chain uses TRBV20-1 and TRBJ2-1, with D maybe TRBD2 (6 bases). V was shortened by 1 base and J by 6 bases, with 19 bases between the two germline ends. The CDR3 length is 16 residues. The germline V gene encodes CDR1 DFQATT and CDR2 SNEGSKA (reference sequence). The CDR3 region is CSARVGDFRVPNEQFF. The CDR3 nucleotides read TGCAGTGCTAGAGTCGGGGACTTCCGGGTCCCCAATGAGCAGTTCTTC.

This clonotype came up many times. This rearrangement joins TRBV24-1 to TRBJ2-1, with D uncertain. The CDR3 is 12 residues long. The V end was cut by 5 bases, the J end by 6 bases, with 7 bases between. CDR1 KGHDR and CDR2 SFDVKD come from the germline V gene. CDR3 nucleotide sequence: TGTGCCACCAGTGGGACCACCAATGAGCAGTTCTTC. It specifies CATSGTTNEQFF.

Notes on this clonotype: A read error is possible here, since a much larger clone lies one base away. The chain employs TRBV28 and TRBJ1-4; possibly TRBD1 for D (5 bases). V was pared by 7 bases and J by 10 bases, with 13 bases between. Per germline, CDR1 MDHEN and CDR2 SYDVKM. The CDR3 has 12 residues. The CDR3 DNA follows: TGTGCCAGCACTAAACCGAGGGGAAAACTGTTTTTT. It is translated as CASTKPRGKLFF.

This clonotype was observed at least ten times. The chain links TRBV30 to TRBJ2-4, with a possible D match to TRBD1 (5 bases). V was clipped by 0 bases and J by 9 bases, with 9 bases between them. The length of the CDR3 is 12 residues. Germline values: CDR1 GTSNPN, CDR2 SVGIG (reference sequence). CDR3 sequence (DNA): TGTGCCTGGAGTGTGAAGGGGCGCATTCAGTACTTC. Translated: CAWSVKGRIQYF.

This clonotype appeared many times. The chain joins TRBV20-1 to TRBJ2-5, with TRBD2 identical over 11 bases. Germline V lookup: CDR1 DFQATT, CDR2 SNEGSKA (reference sequence). The V and J ends lost 6 bases and 7 bases, in that order; junction bases with no gene match: 10. This CDR3 is 14 amino acids long. The CDR3, as DNA: TGCAGTGCCCTCACTAGCGGGAGAGTCGGGACCCAGTACTTC. It codes for CSALTSGRVGTQYF.

This clonotype appeared many times. This chain joins TRBV7-2 and TRBJ2-2; maybe TRBD2 (5 bases). The CDR3 sequence is 17 residues long. Germline V gives CDR1 SGHTA, CDR2 FQGNSA. V was pared by 3 bases and J by 0 bases, with 14 bases between. The CDR3 region is CASSFPRTGANTGELFF. Written as DNA, the CDR3 is TGTGCCAGCAGCTTCCCTAGGACTGGAGCGAACACCGGGGAGCTGTTTTTT.

Ten or more counts support this clonotype. Here the CDR3 reads CASSQAAGGTGVGYTF. CDR3 coding DNA: TGCGCCAGCAGCCAAGCTGCAGGCGGGACAGGGGTAGGCTACACCTTC. The V gene is TRBV4-3, the J gene TRBJ1-2, with TRBD1 identical over 10 bases. V lost 1 base, J lost 8 bases, and 10 bases stayed unmatched. CDR1 is LGHNA and CDR2 is YSLEER in the germline V gene. The CDR3 runs to 16 residues.

This clonotype was recorded many times. The chain recombines TRBV12-3 or TRBV12-4 with TRBJ1-2; tentatively, D is TRBD1 (5 bases). The CDR3 loop spans 15 amino acids. The V end was cut by 4 bases, the J end by 1 base, with 13 bases between. DNA of the CDR3: TGTGCCAGCAGTTCCTACCGGGACGATAACTATGGCTACACCTTC. Protein product: CASSSYRDDNYGYTF.

J is TRBJ1-6 and V is TRBV7-9, with unresolved D. CDR3 length: 15 residues. V was shortened by 0 bases and J by 9 bases, with 12 bases between the two germline ends. Germline V lookup: CDR1 SEHNR, CDR2 FQNEAQ (reference sequence). As DNA, the CDR3 is TGTGCCAGCAGCTTAGCACTCAGCGGTCTTTCACCCCTCCACTTT. This sequence encodes CASSLALSGLSPLHF.

The table lists this clonotype with many counts. The chain joins TRBV2 to TRBJ2-4; weak D call: TRBD2 (5 bases). The CDR3 has 12 residues. Per germline, CDR1 SNHLY and CDR2 FYNNEI. V lost 6 bases and J lost 8, with 11 bases in between. CDR3 loop: CASSEGGDIQYF. CDR3 in DNA: TGTGCCAGCAGCGAGGGTGGGGACATTCAGTACTTC.

This sequence joins TRBV20-1 and TRBJ2-7; TRBD2 aligns across 9 bases. The CDR3 extends over 15 amino acids. The ends lost 1 base at V and 5 bases at J; junction bases unmatched: 9. CDR1 and CDR2 from the germline V gene are DFQATT and SNEGSKA (reference sequence). CDR3 loop: CSARVALAGRHEQYF. DNA of the CDR3: TGCAGTGCTAGAGTCGCGCTAGCGGGGCGGCACGAGCAGTACTTC.

The rearrangement joins TRBV4-3 to TRBJ2-2, with TRBD2 matching over 7 bases. The CDR3 is made up of 15 amino acids. Germline V gene lookup returns CDR1 LGHNA and CDR2 YSLEER. Trimming at V came to 5 bases and at J to 2 bases, leaving 5 bases not matched to a gene. The CDR3 DNA sequence: TGCGCCAGCAGCGCCGGGACTATTAACACCGGGGAGCTGTTTTTT. It is translated as CASSAGTINTGELFF.

Points on this clonotype: Since a far larger clone is one base different, this is likely a read error. The chain couples TRBV11-3 to TRBJ2-7, with D perhaps TRBD2 (7 bases). Germline loops: CDR1 SGHNT, CDR2 YENEEA. The CDR3 is 15 residues long. V was trimmed by 2 bases and J by 5 bases, leaving 16 bases between them. This CDR3 reads CASSLIGRGLDEQYV. CDR3 bases: TGTGCCAGCAGCTTAATCGGGCGGGGGCTAGACGAGCAGTACGTC.

A few counts support this clonotype. This sequence joins TRBV10-3 and TRBJ1-1; tentatively, D is TRBD1 (6 bases). CDR1 ENHRY and CDR2 SYGVKD come from the germline V gene. V lost 8 bases, J lost 8 bases, and 12 bases lay in between. This CDR3 comprises 11 residues. CDR3 amino acids: CAIRTDSEAFF. The CDR3 DNA sequence: TGTGCCATCCGGACGGACAGCGAAGCTTTCTTT.

This clonotype showed up many times. The chain employs TRBV2 and TRBJ1-1; D gene unclear. Germline CDR1 and CDR2: SNHLY and FYNNEI. Trimming removed 8 bases from V and 4 bases from J, with 20 bases in between. The CDR3 runs 15 residues. The CDR3 reads CASARGVVLGTEAFF. For the CDR3, the DNA is TGTGCCAGCGCCCGCGGGGTGGTTTTGGGCACTGAAGCTTTCTTT.

As concerns this clonotype: Since no conserved phenylalanine or tryptophan closes the CDR3, a read error is the likely cause. This chain uses TRBV6-1 with TRBJ1-1; 7 bases are a match to TRBD1. CDR1 MNHNS and CDR2 SASEGT come from the germline V gene. This CDR3 comprises 13 residues. The CDR3 bases are TGTTCGACACAGGGGAGGGTGAACACTGAAGCTTTCCTT. Its translation: CSTQGRVNTEAFL.

With respect to this clonotype: This likely traces to a read error, being one base from a far larger clone. CDR3 DNA: TGTGCCAGCAGCAGACGTTACACTGAAGCTTTCTTT. The encoded protein is CASSRRYTEAFF. V gene TRBV6-5 combines with J gene TRBJ1-1; D is uncertain. The CDR3 runs to 12 residues. Germline CDR1 MNHEY, CDR2 SVGAGI. The V end was cut by 6 bases, the J end by 3 bases, with 8 bases between.

This clonotype was counted ten times or more. The CDR3 bases are TGTGCCAGCAGGCCCCCGACTGAAAACATTCAGTACTTC. This sequence encodes CASRPPTENIQYF. The chain uses TRBV6-2 or TRBV6-3 and TRBJ2-4; no clear D gene. Trimming left V 6 bases short and J 5 bases short, with 11 bases between. The CDR3 is made up of 13 amino acids. Per the germline V gene, CDR1 is MNHEY and CDR2 is SVGEGT.

In its sample, this clonotype was seen many times. The chain combines TRBV20-1 with TRBJ2-7; D call uncertain. CDR3 size: 13 residues. Germline V gene data show CDR1 as DFQATT and CDR2 as SNEGSKA (reference sequence). Trimming removed 2 bases from V and 7 bases from J, with 15 bases in between. The CDR3: CSARLDSNLEQYF. The CDR3 DNA reads TGCAGTGCTAGACTAGACTCCAACTTAGAGCAGTACTTC.